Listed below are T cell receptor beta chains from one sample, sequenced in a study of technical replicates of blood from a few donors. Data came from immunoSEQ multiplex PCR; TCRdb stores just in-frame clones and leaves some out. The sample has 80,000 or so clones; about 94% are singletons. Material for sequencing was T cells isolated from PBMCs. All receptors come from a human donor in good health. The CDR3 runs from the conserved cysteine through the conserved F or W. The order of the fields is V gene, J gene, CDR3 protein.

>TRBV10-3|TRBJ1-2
CAISESSGVFVRGYTF
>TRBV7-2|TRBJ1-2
CASSLDRTGAGRGYTF
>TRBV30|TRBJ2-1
CAWRGGSYHNEQFF
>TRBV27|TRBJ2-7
CASSWTSGRVYEQYF
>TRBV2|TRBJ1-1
CASSERQGHMNTEAFF
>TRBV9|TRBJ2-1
CASSGQASYNEQFF
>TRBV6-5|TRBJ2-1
CASSSDRGGYNEQFF
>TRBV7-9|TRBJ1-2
CASVSVSPFNNYGYTF
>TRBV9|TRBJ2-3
CASSVRQLFTDTQYF
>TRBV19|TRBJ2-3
CASSLERGSTDTQYF
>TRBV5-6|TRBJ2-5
CASSLAGGRETQYF
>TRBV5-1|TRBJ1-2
CASSLGDKYSYTF
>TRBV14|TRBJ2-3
CASSLAGGRDTQYF
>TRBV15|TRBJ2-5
CATSRGQQETQYF
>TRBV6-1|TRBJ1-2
CASSENSRGGYTF
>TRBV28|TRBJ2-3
CASSAPPGPGGSTDTQYF
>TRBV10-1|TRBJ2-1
CASTAELTSGRATGEEQFF
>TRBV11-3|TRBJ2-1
CASSRDSGNFDNEQFF
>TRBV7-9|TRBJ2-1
CASSQNRVNGNEQFF
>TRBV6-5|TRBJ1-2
CASSYGPTNYGYTF
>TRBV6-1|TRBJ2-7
CASSELQGAPYEQYF
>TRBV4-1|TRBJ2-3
CASTLAGAPTDTQYF
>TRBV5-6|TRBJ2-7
CASSLTTYEQYF
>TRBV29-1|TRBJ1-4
CSVETRGSRANEKLFF
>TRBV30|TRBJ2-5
CAWSPPIIPRGETQYF
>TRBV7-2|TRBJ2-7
CASSLAWLAGAEQYF
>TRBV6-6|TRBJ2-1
CASNTGGPYNEQFF
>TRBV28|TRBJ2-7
CASRAIQGEFGEQYF
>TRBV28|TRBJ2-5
CASSLPLRLAGETQYF
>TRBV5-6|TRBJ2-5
CASSLFAGEGGETQYF
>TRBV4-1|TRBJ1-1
CASSHQGNMNTEAFF
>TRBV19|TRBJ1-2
CASSNRVGGYTF
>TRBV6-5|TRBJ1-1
CASETGGKTFF
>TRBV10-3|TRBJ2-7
CAISDLPYEQYF
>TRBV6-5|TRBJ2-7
CASRTHGTGTYEQYF
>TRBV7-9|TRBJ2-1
CASSLSEGLAGGEQFF
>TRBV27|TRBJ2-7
CASSLNPNSYEQYF
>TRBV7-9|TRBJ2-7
CASSPPREAYEQYF
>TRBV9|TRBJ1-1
CASSLDREFNTEAFF
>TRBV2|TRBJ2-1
CATKTAGRYNEQFF
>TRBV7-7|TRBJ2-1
CASSLEVSSYNEQFF
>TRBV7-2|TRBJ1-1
CASSALLRDRNTEAFF